The next 21 T cell receptor beta chains were all read from a single sample in a study of control samples from healthy donors and cancer patients. Sequencing was performed with immunoSEQ multiplex PCR; in TCRdb, only in-frame clones are kept and a portion is missing. The table lists fewer than 95,000 clones, over 80% of them singletons. Material for sequencing was blood. The receptors derive from a young man in good health.

The V and J genes are TRBV6-5 and TRBJ1-3; 8 bases are shared with TRBD1. The CDR3 sequence is 15 residues long. V trimming: 8 bases; J trimming: 4 bases; junction bases outside the gene matches: 10. The V gene's germline CDR1 is MNHEY and CDR2 SVGAGI. The CDR3 spells CASSKQGVGGNTIYF. The CDR3 DNA follows: TGTGCCAGCTCAAAACAGGGGGTCGGAGGAAACACCATATATTTT.

The chain carries TRBV6-5 and TRBJ2-1; possibly TRBD2 for D (5 bases). V lost 8 bases and J 6 bases, leaving 17 bases between the germline ends. CDR3 length: 14 residues. Per germline, CDR1 MNHEY and CDR2 SVGAGI. This CDR3 reads CASQLELQSNEQFF. The CDR3 region has the DNA TGTGCCAGCCAACTAGAACTACAATCCAATGAGCAGTTCTTC.

This sequence joins TRBV24-1 and TRBJ1-2, with D maybe TRBD1 (6 bases). Trimming removed 4 bases from V and 5 bases from J, with 22 bases in between. Looked up from germline, CDR1 is KGHDR and CDR2 is SFDVKD. The CDR3 loop spans 17 amino acids. CDR3 protein: CATSESGVGRGKYGYTF. In nucleotides, the CDR3 is TGTGCCACCAGTGAATCAGGGGTTGGTCGGGGCAAGTATGGCTACACCTTC.

Details on this clone: Within the sample, other DNA sequences also encode this same CDR3. This chain connects TRBV6-6 to TRBJ1-6; 9 nucleotides agree with TRBD1. This CDR3 region has 14 residues. Germline CDR1 MNHNY, CDR2 SVGAGI (reference sequence). The CDR3 is CASGQGSYNSPLHF. In DNA, the CDR3 is TGTGCGTCGGGACAGGGTTCCTATAATTCACCCCTCCACTTT.

V and J are TRBV7-8 and TRBJ2-5, with D maybe TRBD2 (5 bases). From germline, CDR1 is SGHVS and CDR2 FQNEAQ. V was shortened by 4 bases and J by 4 bases, with 10 bases between the two germline ends. There are 13 residues in the CDR3. For the CDR3, the DNA is TGTGCCAGCAGCTCCGGGAACCTAGAGACCCAGTACTTC. Translation: CASSSGNLETQYF.

The chain is built from TRBV6-1 and TRBJ1-5, with 10 bases identical to TRBD1. V trimming: 2 bases; J trimming: 7 bases; junction bases outside the gene matches: 2. CDR3 length equals 14 residues. Germline V gives CDR1 MNHNS, CDR2 SASEGT. CDR3 amino acids: CASSERTGGQPQHF. CDR3 sequence (DNA): TGTGCCAGCAGTGAAAGGACAGGGGGGCAGCCCCAGCATTTT.

The chain recombines TRBV10-3 with TRBJ2-3; D may be TRBD2 (5 bases). Germline V gene data show CDR1 as ENHRY and CDR2 as SYGVKD. This CDR3 region has 14 residues. Trimming took 8 bases from V and 5 from J, leaving 17 bases between them. CDR3 protein: CAIGNPGDGDTQYF. As DNA, the CDR3 is TGTGCCATCGGGAACCCCGGGGATGGAGATACGCAGTATTTT.

This sequence joins TRBV5-1 and TRBJ1-6, with a weak D call TRBD1 (5 bases). The CDR3 sequence is 15 residues long. The V end was cut by 1 base, the J end by 8 bases, with 13 bases between. The germline gives CDR1 SGHRS, CDR2 YFSETQ. The CDR3 reads CASSLSWRGDSPLHF. DNA for the CDR3: TGCGCCAGCAGCTTGAGCTGGAGGGGAGATTCACCCCTCCACTTT.

This clone was picked up one time. This chain connects TRBV19 to TRBJ2-2; 12 bases fit TRBD2. J gave up 5 bases and V 3 bases, and 10 bases lay outside the gene matches. CDR1 is LNHDA, CDR2 SQIVND, per germline (reference sequence). There are 18 residues in the CDR3. In DNA, the CDR3 is TGTGCCAGTAGTATCCAAAGGCTAGCGGGGGGGAAAACCGGGGAGCTGTTTTTT. Amino acids: CASSIQRLAGGKTGELFF.

CDR3 in DNA: TGTGCCAGCAGTGAGGAGGCCATCTCCTATAATTCACCCCTCCACTTT. Translation gives CASSEEAISYNSPLHF. The chain couples TRBV2 to TRBJ1-6; D is unclear. Germline loops: CDR1 SNHLY, CDR2 FYNNEI. The CDR3 extends over 16 amino acids. The V end was cut by 3 bases, the J end by 0 bases, with 9 bases between.

This rearrangement joins TRBV2 to TRBJ1-2; TRBD1 aligns across 7 bases. The CDR3 has 14 residues. V lost 7 bases, J lost 0 bases, and 5 bases stayed unmatched. The V gene's germline CDR1 is SNHLY and CDR2 FYNNEI. The CDR3 sequence is CASTTQGTNYGYTF. CDR3 bases: TGTGCCAGCACGACACAGGGGACTAACTATGGCTACACCTTC.

The rearrangement links TRBV6-6 to TRBJ2-1; 9 bases match TRBD1. Unmatched junction bases numbered 4, after V lost 0 bases and J lost 4 bases. CDR1 and CDR2 from the germline V gene are MNHNY and SVGAGI (reference sequence). CDR3 size: 16 residues. Here the CDR3 DNA reads TGTGCCAGCAGTTACTCCGCGACAGGGGGTTACAATGAGCAGTTCTTC. This gives the protein CASSYSATGGYNEQFF.

The rearrangement links TRBV27 to TRBJ1-6, with 9 bases matching TRBD1. J was trimmed by 6 bases and V by 3 bases; bases with no gene match: 9. Germline CDR1 and CDR2: MNHEY and SMNVEV (reference sequence). The CDR3 loop spans 17 amino acids. The CDR3 DNA is TGTGCCAGCAGTTTGGGGGGACAGGGAGGTTTTAATTCACCCCTCCACTTT. This gives the protein CASSLGGQGGFNSPLHF.

The chain joins TRBV28 to TRBJ1-6, with D maybe TRBD1 (5 bases). CDR1 MDHEN and CDR2 SYDVKM come from the germline V gene. The CDR3 runs 15 residues. V lost 2 bases to trimming and J lost 5 bases, with 10 bases between them. This CDR3 reads CASSLVGADNSPLHF. CDR3 coding DNA: TGTGCCAGCAGTTTAGTAGGGGCCGATAATTCACCCCTCCACTTT.

The J gene is TRBJ1-5, the V gene TRBV2, with D possibly TRBD1 on 6 matching bases. Trimming removed 8 bases from V and 4 bases from J, with 12 bases in between. This CDR3 region has 13 residues. The germline CDR1 and CDR2 sequences are SNHLY and FYNNEI. This chain's CDR3 is CASGGGGNQPQHF. The CDR3 nucleotides read TGTGCCAGCGGAGGGGGGGGGAATCAGCCCCAGCATTTT.

This clone turned up a few times. V usage is TRBV29-1 and J usage is TRBJ2-7; perhaps TRBD2 as D (6 bases). The germline gives CDR1 SQVTM, CDR2 ANQGSEA. The CDR3 extends over 13 amino acids. The ends were cut back, 4 bases at V and 6 bases at J, with 16 bases in the middle. Written as DNA, the CDR3 is TGCAGCGTTGCGGCGGGGTTAGAGGGCGAGCAGTACTTC. Amino acids: CSVAAGLEGEQYF.

The rearrangement links TRBV5-1 to TRBJ1-1, with D possibly being TRBD1 (6 bases). With 4 bases removed from V and 5 bases from J, the gap between germline ends came to 18 bases. This CDR3 contains 15 residues. CDR1 and CDR2 from the germline V gene are SGHRS and YFSETQ. Written as DNA, the CDR3 is TGCGCCAGCAGCCCAACCCCAGGGGCGATGACTGAAGCTTTCTTT. This sequence encodes CASSPTPGAMTEAFF.

This rearrangement joins TRBV18 to TRBJ2-3, with 8 bases aligning to TRBD2. Germline assignment: CDR1 KGHSH and CDR2 LQKENI. The junction had 7 bases not matched to a gene; V was cut back by 6 bases and J by 2 bases. The CDR3 contains 15 residues. Written as DNA, the CDR3 is TGTGCCAGCTCTCTGACGGGGGGGGACACAGATACGCAGTATTTT. Amino acids: CASSLTGGDTDTQYF.

The chain joins TRBV10-3 to TRBJ1-3; possible D gene TRBD1, 6 bases. V was shortened by 7 bases and J by 3 bases, with 16 bases between the two germline ends. This CDR3 region has 15 residues. Germline CDR1 ENHRY, CDR2 SYGVKD. CDR3 in DNA: TGTGCCATCAACCCAACAAACAGGGATGGAAACACCATATATTTT. Its protein is CAINPTNRDGNTIYF.

V is TRBV6-5 and J is TRBJ2-7; the D call may be TRBD1 or TRBD2 (5 bases each). The V gene's germline CDR1 is MNHEY and CDR2 SVGAGI. The CDR3 consists of 14 residues. V shed 5 bases and J shed 3 bases, with 14 bases lying between them. The CDR3 nucleotides are TGTGCCAGCAGTCCCCGGGACGGATACTACGAGCAGTACTTC. The encoded protein is CASSPRDGYYEQYF.

There are a few counts of this clone. The rearrangement links TRBV11-2 to TRBJ2-2; 10 positions match TRBD1. Germline V gene lookup returns CDR1 SGHAT and CDR2 FQNNGV. J gave up 6 bases and V 5 bases, and 6 bases lay outside the gene matches. The CDR3 length is 15 residues. This CDR3 is CASSPGDRGAGELFF. The CDR3 bases are TGTGCCAGCAGCCCAGGGGACAGGGGTGCCGGGGAGCTGTTTTTT.